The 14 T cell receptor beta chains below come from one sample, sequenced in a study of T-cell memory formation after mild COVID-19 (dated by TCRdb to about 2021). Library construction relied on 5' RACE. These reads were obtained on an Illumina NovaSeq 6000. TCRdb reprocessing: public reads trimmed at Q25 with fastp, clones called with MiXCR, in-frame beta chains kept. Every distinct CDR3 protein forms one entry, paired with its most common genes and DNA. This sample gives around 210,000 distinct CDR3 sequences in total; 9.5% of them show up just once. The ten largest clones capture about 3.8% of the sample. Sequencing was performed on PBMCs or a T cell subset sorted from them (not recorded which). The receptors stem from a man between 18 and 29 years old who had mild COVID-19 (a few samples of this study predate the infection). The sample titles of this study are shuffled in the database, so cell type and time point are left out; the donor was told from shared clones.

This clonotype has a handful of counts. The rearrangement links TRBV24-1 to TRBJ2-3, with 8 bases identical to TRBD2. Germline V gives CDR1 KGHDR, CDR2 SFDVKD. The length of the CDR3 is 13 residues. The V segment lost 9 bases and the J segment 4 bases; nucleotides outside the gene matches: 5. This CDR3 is CATGGGLSDTQYF. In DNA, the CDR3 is TGTGCCACCGGCGGGGGGTTATCAGATACGCAGTATTTT.

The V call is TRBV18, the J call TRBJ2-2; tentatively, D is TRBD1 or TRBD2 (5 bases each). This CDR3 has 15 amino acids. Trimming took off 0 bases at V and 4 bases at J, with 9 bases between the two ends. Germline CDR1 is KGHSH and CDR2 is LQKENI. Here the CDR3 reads CASSPPWGRTGELFF. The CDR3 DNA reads TGTGCCAGCTCACCACCATGGGGACGCACCGGGGAGCTGTTTTTT.

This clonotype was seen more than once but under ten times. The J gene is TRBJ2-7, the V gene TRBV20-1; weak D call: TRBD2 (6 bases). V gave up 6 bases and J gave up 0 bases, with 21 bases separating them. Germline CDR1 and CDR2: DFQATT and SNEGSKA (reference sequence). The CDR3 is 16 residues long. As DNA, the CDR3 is TGCAGTGCCACCCTAGTCGCGGGGAGGAGCTCCTACGAGCAGTACTTC. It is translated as CSATLVAGRSSYEQYF.

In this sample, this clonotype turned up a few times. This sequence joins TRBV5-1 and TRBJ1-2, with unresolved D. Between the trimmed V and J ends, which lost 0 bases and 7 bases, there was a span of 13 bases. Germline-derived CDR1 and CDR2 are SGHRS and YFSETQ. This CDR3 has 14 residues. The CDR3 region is CASSLETVSGGYTF. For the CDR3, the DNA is TGCGCCAGCAGCTTGGAGACGGTTTCCGGTGGCTACACCTTC.

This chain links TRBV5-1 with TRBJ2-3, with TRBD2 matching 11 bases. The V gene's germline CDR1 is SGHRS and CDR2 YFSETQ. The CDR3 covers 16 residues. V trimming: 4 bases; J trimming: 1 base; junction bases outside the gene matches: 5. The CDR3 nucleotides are TGCGCCAGCAGCCCTCAACTAGCGGGGGGCACAGATACGCAGTATTTT. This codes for CASSPQLAGGTDTQYF.

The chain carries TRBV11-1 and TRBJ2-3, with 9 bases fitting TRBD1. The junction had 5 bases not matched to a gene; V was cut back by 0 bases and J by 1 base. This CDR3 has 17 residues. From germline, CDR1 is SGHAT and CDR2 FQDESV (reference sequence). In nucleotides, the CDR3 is TGTGCCAGCAGCTTAGCCCCACAGGGGGCTGGCACAGATACGCAGTATTTT. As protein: CASSLAPQGAGTDTQYF.

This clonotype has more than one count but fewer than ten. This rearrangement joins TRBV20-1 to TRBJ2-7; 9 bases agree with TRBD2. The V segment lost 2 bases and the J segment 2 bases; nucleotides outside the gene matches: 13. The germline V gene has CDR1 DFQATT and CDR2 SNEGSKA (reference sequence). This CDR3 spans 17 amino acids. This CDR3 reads CSARSPLVSGGAYEQYV. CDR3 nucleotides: TGCAGTGCTAGATCGCCCCTTGTTAGCGGGGGTGCCTACGAGCAGTACGTC.

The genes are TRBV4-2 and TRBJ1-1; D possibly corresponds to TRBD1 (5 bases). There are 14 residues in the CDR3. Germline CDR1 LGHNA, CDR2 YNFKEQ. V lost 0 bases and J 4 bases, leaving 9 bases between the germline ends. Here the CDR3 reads CASSQDTGGTEAFF. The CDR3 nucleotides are TGTGCCAGCAGCCAAGATACGGGGGGCACTGAAGCTTTCTTT.

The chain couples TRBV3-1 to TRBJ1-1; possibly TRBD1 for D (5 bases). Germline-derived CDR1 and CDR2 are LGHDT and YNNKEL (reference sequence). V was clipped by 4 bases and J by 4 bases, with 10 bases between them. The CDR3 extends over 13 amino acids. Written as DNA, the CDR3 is TGTGCCAGCAGCCGGGGGGACCCCACTGAAGCTTTCTTT. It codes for CASSRGDPTEAFF.

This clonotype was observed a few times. The CDR3 protein is CASSQDLTNPRPQHF. The DNA for the CDR3 is TGTGCCAGCAGCCAAGATCTGACCAACCCCCGGCCCCAGCATTTT. J is TRBJ1-5 and V is TRBV3-1, with D uncertain. Trimming stripped 0 bases from V and 9 bases from J, with 15 bases between. Per germline, CDR1 LGHDT and CDR2 YNNKEL (reference sequence). This CDR3 comprises 15 residues.

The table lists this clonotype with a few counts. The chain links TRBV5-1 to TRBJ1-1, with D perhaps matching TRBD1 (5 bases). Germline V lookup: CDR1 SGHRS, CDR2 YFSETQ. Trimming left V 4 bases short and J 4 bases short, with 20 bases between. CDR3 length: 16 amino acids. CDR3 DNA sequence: TGCGCCAGCAGCCTGGGGGGACCCCAGGCGGGCACTGAAGCTTTCTTT. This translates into CASSLGGPQAGTEAFF.

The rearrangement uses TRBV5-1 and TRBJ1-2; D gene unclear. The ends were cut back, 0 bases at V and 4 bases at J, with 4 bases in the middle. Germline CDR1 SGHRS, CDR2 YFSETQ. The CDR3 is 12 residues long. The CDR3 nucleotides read TGCGCCAGCAGCTTGGGAGTCTATGGCTACACCTTC. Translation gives CASSLGVYGYTF.

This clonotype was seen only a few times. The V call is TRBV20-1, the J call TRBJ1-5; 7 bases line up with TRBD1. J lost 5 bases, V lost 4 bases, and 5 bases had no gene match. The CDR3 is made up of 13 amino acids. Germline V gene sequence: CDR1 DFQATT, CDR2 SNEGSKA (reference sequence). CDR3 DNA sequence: TGCAGTGCTAACCGGGACAGATATCAGCCCCAGCATTTT. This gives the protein CSANRDRYQPQHF.

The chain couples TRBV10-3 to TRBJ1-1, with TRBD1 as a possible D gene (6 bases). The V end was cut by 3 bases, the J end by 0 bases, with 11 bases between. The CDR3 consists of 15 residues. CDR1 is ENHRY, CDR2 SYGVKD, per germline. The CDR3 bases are TGTGCCATCAGTGACTCCGGGACACTGAACACTGAAGCTTTCTTT. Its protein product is CAISDSGTLNTEAFF.